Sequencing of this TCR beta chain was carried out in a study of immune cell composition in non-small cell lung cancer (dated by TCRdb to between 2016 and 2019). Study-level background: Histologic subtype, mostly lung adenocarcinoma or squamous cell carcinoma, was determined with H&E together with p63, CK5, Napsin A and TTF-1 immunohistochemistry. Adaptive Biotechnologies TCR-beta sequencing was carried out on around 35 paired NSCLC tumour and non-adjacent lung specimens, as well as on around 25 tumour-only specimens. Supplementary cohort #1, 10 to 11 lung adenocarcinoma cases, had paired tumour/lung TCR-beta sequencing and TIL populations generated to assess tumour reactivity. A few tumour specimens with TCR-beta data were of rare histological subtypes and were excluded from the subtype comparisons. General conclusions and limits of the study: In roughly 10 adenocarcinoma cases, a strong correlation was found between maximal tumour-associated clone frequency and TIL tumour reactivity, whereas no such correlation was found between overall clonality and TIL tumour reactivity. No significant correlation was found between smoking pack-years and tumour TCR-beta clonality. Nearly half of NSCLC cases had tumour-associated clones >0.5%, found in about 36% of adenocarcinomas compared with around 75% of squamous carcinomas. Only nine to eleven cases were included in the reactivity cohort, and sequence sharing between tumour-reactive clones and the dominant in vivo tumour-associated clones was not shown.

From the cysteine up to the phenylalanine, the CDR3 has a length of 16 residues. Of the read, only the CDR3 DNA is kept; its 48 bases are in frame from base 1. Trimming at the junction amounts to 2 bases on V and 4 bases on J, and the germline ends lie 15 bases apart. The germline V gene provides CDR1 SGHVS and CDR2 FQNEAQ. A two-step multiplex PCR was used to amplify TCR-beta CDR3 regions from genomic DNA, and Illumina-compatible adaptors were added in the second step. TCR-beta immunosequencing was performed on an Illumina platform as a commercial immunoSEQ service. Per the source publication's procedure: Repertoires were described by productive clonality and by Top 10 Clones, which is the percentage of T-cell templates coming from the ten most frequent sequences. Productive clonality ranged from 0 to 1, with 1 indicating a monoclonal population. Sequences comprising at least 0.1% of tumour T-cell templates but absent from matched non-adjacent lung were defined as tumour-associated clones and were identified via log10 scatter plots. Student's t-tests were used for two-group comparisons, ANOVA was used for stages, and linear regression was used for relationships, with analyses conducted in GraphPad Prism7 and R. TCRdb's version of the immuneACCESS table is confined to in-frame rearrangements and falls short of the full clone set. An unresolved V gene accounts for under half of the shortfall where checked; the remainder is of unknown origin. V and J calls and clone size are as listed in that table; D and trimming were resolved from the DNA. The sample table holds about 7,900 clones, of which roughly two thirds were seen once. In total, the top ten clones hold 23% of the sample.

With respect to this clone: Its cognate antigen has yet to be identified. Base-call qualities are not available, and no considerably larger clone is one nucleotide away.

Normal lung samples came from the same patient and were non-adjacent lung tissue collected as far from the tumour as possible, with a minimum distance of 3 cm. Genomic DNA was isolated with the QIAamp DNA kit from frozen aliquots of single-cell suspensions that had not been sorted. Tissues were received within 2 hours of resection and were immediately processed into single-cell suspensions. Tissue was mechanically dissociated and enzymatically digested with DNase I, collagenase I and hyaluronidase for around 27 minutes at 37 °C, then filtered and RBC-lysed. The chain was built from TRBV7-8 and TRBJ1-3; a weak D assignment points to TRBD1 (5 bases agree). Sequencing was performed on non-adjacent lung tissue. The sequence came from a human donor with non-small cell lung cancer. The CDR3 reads CASSLFRGAGGNTIYF. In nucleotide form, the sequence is TGTGCCAGCAGCTTATTCCGGGGCGCGGGAGGAAACACCATATATTTT.